This T cell receptor beta chain appears in the sequencing data of a study of blood T cell repertoires in COVID-19. Study in general: COVID-19 samples collected from the United States, Italy and Spain covered acute and convalescent phases. Sources were T cells, B-cell-depleted T cells, or PBMCs; the material itself was cDNA or gDNA.

In the authors' methods: Amplification of reference gene primers was used by the study to estimate nucleated cell counts. Sequencing was performed with immunoSEQ multiplex PCR; in TCRdb, only in-frame clones are kept and a portion is missing. V, J and clone size were drawn from that table, and D and trimming were deduced from the DNA. The profile shows under 130,000 clones, 65% to 90% of them singletons. The germline V gene has CDR1 WSHSY and CDR2 SAAADI. The CDR3 has 13 residues. Trimming pared 2 bases from V and 6 bases from J, leaving 11 bases between. Sequencing was performed on peripheral blood. The chain combines TRBV10-2 with TRBJ2-7; possibly TRBD2 for D (6 bases). The sequence was collected from a man in his fifties or sixties with acute or convalescent COVID-19. The CDR3 nucleotides are TGCGCCAGCAGTGAGGCGGGGTTCAGCGAGCAGTACTTC. Its translation is CASSEAGFSEQYF.